A selection of T cell receptor beta chains follows, all from one sample in a study of blood T cell repertoires in COVID-19. Sequenced by immunoSEQ multiplex PCR; TCRdb stores in-frame clones only, minus some. The profile shows over 200,000 clones, 80% to 90% of them singletons. The sequencing sample was made of PBMCs or T cells enriched from blood (not recorded which). The receptors here all came from a woman between 25 and 40 years old who had been exposed to COVID-19. Each CDR3 is given with its conserved first and last residue. Fields, in order: CDR3 protein, V gene, clone size. Clone sizes are given selectively: once, few, many, or a class where the clone is expanded.

CDR3aa: CASSQDPGSYEQYF; v_gene: TRBV4-1; abundance: few
CDR3aa: CASSSRLAGEFF; v_gene: TRBV5-1; abundance: once
CDR3aa: CSVRTATNYEQYF; v_gene: TRBV29-1; abundance: .
CDR3aa: CASSPTRNTEAFF; v_gene: TRBV7-3; abundance: .
CDR3aa: CASSTSPGTGNGYTF; v_gene: TRBV19; abundance: .
CDR3aa: CASSHDSGGTGRYNEQFF; v_gene: TRBV3-1/TRBV3-2; abundance: .
CDR3aa: CASSSDGYTGNTIYF; v_gene: TRBV5-1; abundance: .
CDR3aa: CASSLETGEMNEKLFF; v_gene: TRBV7-9; abundance: .
CDR3aa: CASSQVADTQYF; v_gene: TRBV4-2; abundance: .
CDR3aa: CASRGGSLGPLHF; v_gene: TRBV3-1/TRBV3-2; abundance: many
CDR3aa: CASSLGARMDTEAFF; v_gene: TRBV5-6; abundance: .
CDR3aa: CASGLGTDQETQYF; v_gene: TRBV12-5; abundance: .
CDR3aa: CASTMDRGNTEAFF; v_gene: TRBV19; abundance: .
CDR3aa: CASSPPGGRAYEQYF; v_gene: TRBV7-2; abundance: .
CDR3aa: CASRGTGETQYF; v_gene: TRBV12-3/TRBV12-4; abundance: .
CDR3aa: CASSMATDTQYF; v_gene: TRBV19; abundance: .
CDR3aa: CASSQEGRDNQPQHF; v_gene: TRBV4-2; abundance: .
CDR3aa: CASSLTGREAFF; v_gene: TRBV5-1; abundance: .
CDR3aa: CASSVGGTGITGELFF; v_gene: TRBV9; abundance: .
CDR3aa: CASSEALAGGYEQYF; v_gene: TRBV6-1; abundance: .
CDR3aa: CASSSYRGSNEKLFF; v_gene: TRBV7-9; abundance: .
CDR3aa: CASSPRLDGYTF; v_gene: TRBV5-1; abundance: .
CDR3aa: CASSFGLRYGYTF; v_gene: TRBV28; abundance: .
CDR3aa: CASSPLNEQFF; v_gene: TRBV28; abundance: once
CDR3aa: CASSLAQGYGYTF; v_gene: TRBV5-1; abundance: .
CDR3aa: CASSFPTGSYNSPLHF; v_gene: TRBV28; abundance: once
CDR3aa: CASTLRQGVGTGELFF; v_gene: TRBV23-1; abundance: .
CDR3aa: CASSLALGGNTEAFF; v_gene: TRBV5-1; abundance: .
CDR3aa: CASTSRSGENEQYF; v_gene: TRBV3-1/TRBV3-2; abundance: .
CDR3aa: CASSEVTSGNNEQFF; v_gene: TRBV2; abundance: .
CDR3aa: CASKGGLAGPSAGELFF; v_gene: TRBV4-1; abundance: .
CDR3aa: CASSLSSSGSYEQYF; v_gene: TRBV7-8; abundance: .
CDR3aa: CASSLAGEVGELFF; v_gene: TRBV2; abundance: once
CDR3aa: CASSQALARETQYF; v_gene: TRBV4-2; abundance: .
CDR3aa: CASSPFRGRADNQPQHF; v_gene: TRBV18; abundance: .
CDR3aa: CASGLNGLNTEAFF; v_gene: TRBV12-5; abundance: .
CDR3aa: CAWSVWTVGISDTQYF; v_gene: TRBV30; abundance: .
CDR3aa: CASSVGGLADYEQYF; v_gene: TRBV9; abundance: .
CDR3aa: CASSPLAGAPDTQYF; v_gene: TRBV7-9; abundance: .
CDR3aa: CASSVRGSDNEQFF; v_gene: TRBV9; abundance: .
CDR3aa: CASSLRAHTEAFF; v_gene: TRBV12-3/TRBV12-4; abundance: .
CDR3aa: CASSRTPGGYEQFF; v_gene: TRBV10-1; abundance: .
CDR3aa: CASSGQGARVTGELFF; v_gene: TRBV25-1; abundance: .
CDR3aa: CAGNSRGHVNYGYTF; v_gene: TRBV6-4; abundance: few
CDR3aa: CASSTWTGTGTSPLHF; v_gene: TRBV19; abundance: .
CDR3aa: CASRQLDQPQHF; v_gene: TRBV27; abundance: .
CDR3aa: CASSWGRGAYEQYF; v_gene: TRBV5-6; abundance: .
CDR3aa: CASSRFPEQYF; v_gene: TRBV28; abundance: .
CDR3aa: CASSVTGKQPQHF; v_gene: TRBV9; abundance: .
CDR3aa: CASSPTDRGRDTQYF; v_gene: TRBV5-1; abundance: .
CDR3aa: CASAASTAGLDTQYF; v_gene: TRBV5-1; abundance: .
CDR3aa: CASSLTGTANEKLFF; v_gene: TRBV7-3; abundance: .
CDR3aa: CASSLPERRGRTGELFF; v_gene: TRBV5-1; abundance: .